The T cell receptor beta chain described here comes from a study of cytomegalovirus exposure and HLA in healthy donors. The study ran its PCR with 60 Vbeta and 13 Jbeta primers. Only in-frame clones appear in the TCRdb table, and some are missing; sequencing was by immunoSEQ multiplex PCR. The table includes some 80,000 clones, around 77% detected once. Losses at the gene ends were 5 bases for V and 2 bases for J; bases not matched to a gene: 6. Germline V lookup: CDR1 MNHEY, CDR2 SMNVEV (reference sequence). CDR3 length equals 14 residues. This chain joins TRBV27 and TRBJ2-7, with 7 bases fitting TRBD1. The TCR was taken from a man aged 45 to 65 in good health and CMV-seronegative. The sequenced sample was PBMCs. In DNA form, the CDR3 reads TGTGCCAGCAGTCGTCAGACAGGGACCTACGAGCAGTACTTC. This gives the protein CASSRQTGTYEQYF.